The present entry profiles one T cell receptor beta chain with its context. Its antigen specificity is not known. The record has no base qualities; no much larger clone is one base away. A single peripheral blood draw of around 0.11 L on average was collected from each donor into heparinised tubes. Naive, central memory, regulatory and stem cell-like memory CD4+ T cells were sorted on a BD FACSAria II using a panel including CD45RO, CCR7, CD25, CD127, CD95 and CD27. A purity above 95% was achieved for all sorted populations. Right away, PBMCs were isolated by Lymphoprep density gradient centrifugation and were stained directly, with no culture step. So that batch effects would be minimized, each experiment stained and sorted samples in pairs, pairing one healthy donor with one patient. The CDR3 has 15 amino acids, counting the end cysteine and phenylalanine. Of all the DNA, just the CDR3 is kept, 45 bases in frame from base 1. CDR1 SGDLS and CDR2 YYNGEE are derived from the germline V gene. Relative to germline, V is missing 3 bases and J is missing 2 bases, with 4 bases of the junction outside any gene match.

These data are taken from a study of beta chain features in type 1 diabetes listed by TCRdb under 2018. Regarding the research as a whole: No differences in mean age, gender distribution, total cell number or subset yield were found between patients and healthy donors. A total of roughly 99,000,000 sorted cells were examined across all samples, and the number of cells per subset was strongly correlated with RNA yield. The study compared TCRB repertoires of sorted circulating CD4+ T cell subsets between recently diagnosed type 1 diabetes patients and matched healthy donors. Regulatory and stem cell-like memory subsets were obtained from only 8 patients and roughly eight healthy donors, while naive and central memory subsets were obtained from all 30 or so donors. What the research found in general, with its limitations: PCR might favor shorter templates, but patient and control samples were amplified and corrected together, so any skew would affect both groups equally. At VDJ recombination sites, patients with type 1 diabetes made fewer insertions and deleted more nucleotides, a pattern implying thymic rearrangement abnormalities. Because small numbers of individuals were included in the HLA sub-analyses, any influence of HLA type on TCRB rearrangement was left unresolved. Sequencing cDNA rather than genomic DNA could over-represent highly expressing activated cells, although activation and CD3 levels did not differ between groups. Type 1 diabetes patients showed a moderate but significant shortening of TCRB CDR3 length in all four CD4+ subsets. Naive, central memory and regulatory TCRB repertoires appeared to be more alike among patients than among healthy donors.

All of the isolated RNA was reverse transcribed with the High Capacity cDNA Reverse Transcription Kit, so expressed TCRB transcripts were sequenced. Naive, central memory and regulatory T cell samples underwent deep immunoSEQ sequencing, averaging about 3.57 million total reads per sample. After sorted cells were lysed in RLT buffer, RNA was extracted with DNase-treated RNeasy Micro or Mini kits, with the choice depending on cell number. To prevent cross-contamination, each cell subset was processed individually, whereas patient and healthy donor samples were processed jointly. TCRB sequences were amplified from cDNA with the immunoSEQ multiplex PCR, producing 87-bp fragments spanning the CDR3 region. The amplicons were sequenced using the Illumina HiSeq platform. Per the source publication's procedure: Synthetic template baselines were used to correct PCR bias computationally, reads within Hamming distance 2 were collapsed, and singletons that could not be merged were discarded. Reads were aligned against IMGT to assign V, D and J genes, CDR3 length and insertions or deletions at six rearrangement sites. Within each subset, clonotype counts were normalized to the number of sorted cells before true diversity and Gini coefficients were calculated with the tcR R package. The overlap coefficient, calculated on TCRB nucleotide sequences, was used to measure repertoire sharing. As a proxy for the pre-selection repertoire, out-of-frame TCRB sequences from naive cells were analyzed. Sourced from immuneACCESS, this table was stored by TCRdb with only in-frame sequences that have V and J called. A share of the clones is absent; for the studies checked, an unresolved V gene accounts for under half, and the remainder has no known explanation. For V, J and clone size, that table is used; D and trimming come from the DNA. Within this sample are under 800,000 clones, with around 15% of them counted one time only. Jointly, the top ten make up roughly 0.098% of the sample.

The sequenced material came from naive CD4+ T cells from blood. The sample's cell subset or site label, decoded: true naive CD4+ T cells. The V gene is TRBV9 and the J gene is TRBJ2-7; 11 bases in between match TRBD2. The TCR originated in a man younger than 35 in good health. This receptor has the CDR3 CASSATSGDTYEQYF. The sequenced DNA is TGTGCCAGCAGCGCGACTAGCGGGGACACCTACGAGCAGTACTTC.